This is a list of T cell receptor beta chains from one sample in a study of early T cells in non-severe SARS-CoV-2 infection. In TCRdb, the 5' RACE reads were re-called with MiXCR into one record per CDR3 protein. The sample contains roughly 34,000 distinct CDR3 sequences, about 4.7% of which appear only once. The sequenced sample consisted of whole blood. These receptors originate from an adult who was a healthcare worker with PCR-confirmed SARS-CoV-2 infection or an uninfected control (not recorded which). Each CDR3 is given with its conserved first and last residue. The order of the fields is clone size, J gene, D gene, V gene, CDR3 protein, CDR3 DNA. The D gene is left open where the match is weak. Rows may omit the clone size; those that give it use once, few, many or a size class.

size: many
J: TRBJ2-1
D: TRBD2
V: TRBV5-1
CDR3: CASSSIELTSGGNEQFF
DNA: TGCGCCAGCAGCTCGATCGAACTGACTAGCGGGGGAAATGAGCAGTTCTTC

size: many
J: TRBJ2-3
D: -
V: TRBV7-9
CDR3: CASTRQLSSSTDTQYF
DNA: TGTGCCAGCACCCGACAGCTTTCCTCTAGCACAGATACGCAGTATTTT

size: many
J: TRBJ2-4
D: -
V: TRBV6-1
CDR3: CASSERDSKNIQYF
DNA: TGTGCCAGCAGTGAGCGGGACAGCAAAAACATTCAGTACTTC

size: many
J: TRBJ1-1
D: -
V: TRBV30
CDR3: CAWRPAGYTEVFF
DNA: TGTGCCTGGAGACCGGCGGGTTACACTGAAGTTTTCTTT

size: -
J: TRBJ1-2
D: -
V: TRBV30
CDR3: CAWSEGDYYGYTF
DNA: TGTGCCTGGAGTGAGGGGGACTACTATGGCTACACCTTC

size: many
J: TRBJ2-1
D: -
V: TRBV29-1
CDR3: CSVDTRDGYNEQFF
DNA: TGCAGCGTTGACACCCGGGACGGCTACAATGAGCAGTTCTTC

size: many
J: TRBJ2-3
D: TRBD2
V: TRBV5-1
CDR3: CASSLLRDYTTDTQYF
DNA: TGCGCCAGCAGCTTGCTCCGGGACTACACCACAGATACGCAGTATTTT

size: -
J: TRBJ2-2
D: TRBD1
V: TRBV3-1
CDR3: CASTRITGGGTGELFF
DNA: TGTGCCAGCACCCGTATTACAGGGGGCGGCACCGGGGAGCTGTTTTTT

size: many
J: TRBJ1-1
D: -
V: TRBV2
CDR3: CASSEDRHSNTEAFF
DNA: TGTGCCAGCAGTGAAGACCGACACTCGAACACTGAAGCTTTCTTT

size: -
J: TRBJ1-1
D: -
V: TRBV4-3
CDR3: CASSQEQRGVVAFF
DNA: TGCGCCAGCAGCCAGGAACAGAGGGGAGTTGTGGCTTTCTTT

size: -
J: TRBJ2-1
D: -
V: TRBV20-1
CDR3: CSARDRRTNNEQFF
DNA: TGCAGTGCTAGAGATCGCCGGACGAACAATGAGCAGTTCTTC

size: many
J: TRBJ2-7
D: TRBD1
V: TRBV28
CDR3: CASSSSRTGTYEQYF
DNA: TGTGCCAGCAGTTCCTCCCGGACAGGCACCTACGAGCAGTACTTC

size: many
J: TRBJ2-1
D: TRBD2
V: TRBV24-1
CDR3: CATSDSGTSGFNEQFF
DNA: TGTGCCACCAGTGATTCCGGGACTAGCGGATTCAATGAGCAGTTCTTC

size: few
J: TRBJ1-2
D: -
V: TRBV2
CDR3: CASSEWTAIGYGYTF
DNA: TGTGCCAGCAGTGAATGGACGGCCATCGGCTATGGCTACACCTTC

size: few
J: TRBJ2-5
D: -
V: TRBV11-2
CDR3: CASSLSGQETQYF
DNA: TGTGCCAGCAGCTTATCGGGGCAAGAGACCCAGTACTTC

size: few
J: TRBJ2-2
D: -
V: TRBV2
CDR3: CASGGQYGELFF
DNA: TGTGCCAGCGGGGGGCAATACGGGGAGCTGTTTTTT

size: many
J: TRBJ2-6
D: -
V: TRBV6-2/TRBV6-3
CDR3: CASSYSDRSGANVLTF
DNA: TGTGCCAGCAGTTACTCCGACAGATCTGGGGCCAACGTCCTGACTTTC

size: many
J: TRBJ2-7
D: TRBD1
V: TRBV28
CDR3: CASSLWTGGRYEQYF
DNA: TGTGCCAGCAGTTTATGGACAGGGGGCAGATACGAGCAGTACTTC

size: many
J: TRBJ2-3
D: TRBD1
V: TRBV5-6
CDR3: CASSLAAAGGTDTQYF
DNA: TGTGCCAGCAGCTTGGCTGCGGCAGGGGGAACAGATACGCAGTATTTT

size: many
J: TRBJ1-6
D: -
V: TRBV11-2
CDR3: CASSLDQGRSPLHF
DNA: TGTGCCAGCAGCTTAGATCAGGGGAGGTCACCCCTCCACTTT

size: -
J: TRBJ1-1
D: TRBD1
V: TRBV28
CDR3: CATSLRQGGTEAFF
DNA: TGTGCCACCAGCCTAAGACAGGGAGGAACTGAAGCTTTCTTT

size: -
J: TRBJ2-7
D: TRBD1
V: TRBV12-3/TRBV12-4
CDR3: CASRRQGSSYEQYF
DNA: TGTGCCAGCAGACGACAGGGAAGCTCCTACGAGCAGTACTTC

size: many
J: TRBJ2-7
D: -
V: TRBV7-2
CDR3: CASSSGTGLLQQYF
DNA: TGTGCCAGCAGCTCCGGGACCGGTCTACTGCAGCAGTACTTC

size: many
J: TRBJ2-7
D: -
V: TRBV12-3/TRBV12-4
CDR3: CASSQSILSYEQYF
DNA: TGTGCCAGCAGTCAAAGTATACTTTCCTACGAGCAGTACTTC

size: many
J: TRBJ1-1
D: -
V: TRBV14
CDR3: CASSQRRSEAFF
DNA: TGTGCCAGCAGCCAACGCAGGAGTGAAGCTTTCTTT

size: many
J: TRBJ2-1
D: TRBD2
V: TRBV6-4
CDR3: CASSRSGEPYNEQFF
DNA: TGTGCCAGCAGTCGGAGCGGGGAGCCCTACAATGAGCAGTTCTTC

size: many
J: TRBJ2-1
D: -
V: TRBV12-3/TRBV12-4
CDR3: CASSTRFRAYNEQFF
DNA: TGTGCCAGCAGTACCCGGTTCAGGGCTTACAATGAGCAGTTCTTC

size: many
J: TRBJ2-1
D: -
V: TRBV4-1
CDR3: CASSQEGRSSYNEQFF
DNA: TGCGCCAGCAGCCAAGAGGGGAGGAGCTCCTACAATGAGCAGTTCTTC

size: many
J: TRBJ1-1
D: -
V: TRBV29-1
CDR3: CSVEAFRDMNTEAFF
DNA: TGCAGCGTTGAAGCTTTCCGGGACATGAACACTGAAGCTTTCTTT

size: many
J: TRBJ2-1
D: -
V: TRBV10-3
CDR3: CAISESTGLDEQFF
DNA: TGTGCCATCAGTGAGTCGACTGGGTTGGATGAGCAGTTCTTC

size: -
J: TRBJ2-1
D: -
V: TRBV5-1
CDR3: CASSPAQSSYNEQFF
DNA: TGCGCCAGCAGCCCTGCACAGAGCTCCTACAATGAGCAGTTCTTC

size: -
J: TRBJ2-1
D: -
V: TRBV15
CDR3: CATSSGYNEQFF
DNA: TGTGCCACCAGCAGCGGTTACAATGAGCAGTTCTTC

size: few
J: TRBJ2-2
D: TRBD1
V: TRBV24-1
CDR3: CATSDTSHQGAGTGELFF
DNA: TGTGCCACCAGTGATACCTCACACCAGGGGGCCGGCACCGGGGAGCTGTTTTTT

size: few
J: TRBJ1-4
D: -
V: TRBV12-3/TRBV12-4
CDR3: CASSNPPRSEKLFF
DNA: TGTGCCAGCAGCAACCCTCCCAGGAGTGAAAAACTGTTTTTT

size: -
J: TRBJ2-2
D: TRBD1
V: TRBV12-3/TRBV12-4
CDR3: CASSTGTGTGELFF
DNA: TGTGCCAGCAGCACCGGGACAGGGACCGGGGAGCTGTTTTTT

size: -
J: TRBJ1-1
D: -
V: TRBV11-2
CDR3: CASSLAGWNTEAFF
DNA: TGTGCCAGCAGCTTAGCAGGGTGGAACACTGAAGCTTTCTTT

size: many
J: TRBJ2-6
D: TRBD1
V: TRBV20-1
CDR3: CSAYRGSGANVLTF
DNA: TGCAGTGCATACAGGGGCTCTGGGGCCAACGTCCTGACTTTC

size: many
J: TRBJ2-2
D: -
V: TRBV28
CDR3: CASSLASRTGSSGELFF
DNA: TGTGCCAGCAGTTTAGCCAGCCGTACAGGGAGTTCCGGGGAGCTGTTTTTT

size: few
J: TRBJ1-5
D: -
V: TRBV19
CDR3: CASTDSGSRGNQPQHF
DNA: TGTGCCAGTACGGACAGCGGTTCGAGGGGCAATCAGCCCCAGCATTTT

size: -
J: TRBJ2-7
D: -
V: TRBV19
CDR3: CASSLLGSGDRKQYF
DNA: TGTGCCAGTAGCCTACTAGGGTCGGGGGATCGAAAGCAGTACTTC

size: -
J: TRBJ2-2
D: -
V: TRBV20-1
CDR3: CSARGGNTGELFF
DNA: TGCAGTGCTAGAGGTGGGAACACCGGGGAGCTGTTTTTT

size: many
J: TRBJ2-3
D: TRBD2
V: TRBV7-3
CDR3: CASRLAGPGTQYF
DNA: TGTGCCAGCAGATTAGCGGGACCCGGTACGCAGTATTTT

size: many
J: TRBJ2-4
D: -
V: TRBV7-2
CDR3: CASSKIVGDIQYF
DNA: TGTGCCAGCAGCAAGATCGTCGGAGACATTCAGTACTTC

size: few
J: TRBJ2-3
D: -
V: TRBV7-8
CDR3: CASSPSSGTDTQYF
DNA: TGTGCCAGCAGCCCCAGCAGTGGCACAGATACGCAGTATTTT

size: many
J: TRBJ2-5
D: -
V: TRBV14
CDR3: CASSHRAQETQYF
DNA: TGTGCCAGCAGCCACAGGGCCCAAGAGACCCAGTACTTC

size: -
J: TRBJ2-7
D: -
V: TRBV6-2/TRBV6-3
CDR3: CATQEEVFAREQYF
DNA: TGTGCCACCCAAGAAGAAGTTTTTGCTAGAGAGCAGTACTTC

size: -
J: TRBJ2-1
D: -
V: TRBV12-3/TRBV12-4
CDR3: CASSLVVVVEQFF
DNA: TGTGCCAGCAGTTTAGTAGTAGTAGTTGAGCAGTTCTTC

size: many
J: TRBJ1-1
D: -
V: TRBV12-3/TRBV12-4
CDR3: CASMETTNTEAFF
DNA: TGTGCCAGCATGGAGACCACGAACACTGAAGCTTTCTTT

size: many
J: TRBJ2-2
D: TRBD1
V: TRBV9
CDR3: CASSVAGTGGTGELFF
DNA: TGTGCCAGCAGCGTAGCTGGGACAGGGGGCACCGGGGAGCTGTTTTTT

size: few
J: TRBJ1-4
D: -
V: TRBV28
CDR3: CASSLGGVREKLFF
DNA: TGTGCCAGCAGTTTAGGGGGAGTACGTGAAAAACTGTTTTTT

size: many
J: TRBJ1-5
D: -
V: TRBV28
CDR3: CASSFNQPQHF
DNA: TGTGCCAGCAGTTTTAATCAGCCCCAGCATTTT

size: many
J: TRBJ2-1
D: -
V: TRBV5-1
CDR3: CASSLDDTAKEQFF
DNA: TGCGCCAGCAGCTTGGATGACACAGCCAAGGAGCAGTTCTTC

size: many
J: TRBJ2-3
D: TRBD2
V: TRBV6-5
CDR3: CASRSASGGSPSTDTQYF
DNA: TGTGCCAGCAGGTCCGCTAGCGGGGGTTCCCCTAGCACAGATACGCAGTATTTT

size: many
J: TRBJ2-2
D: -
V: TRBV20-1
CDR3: CSANYPGYHTGELFF
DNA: TGCAGTGCTAATTATCCAGGGTATCACACCGGGGAGCTGTTTTTT

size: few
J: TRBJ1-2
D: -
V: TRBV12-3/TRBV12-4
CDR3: CASRGHFYGYTF
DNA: TGTGCCAGCAGGGGACACTTCTATGGCTACACCTTC

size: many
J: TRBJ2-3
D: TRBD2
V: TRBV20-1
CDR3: CSAPGLAGDTQYF
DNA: TGCAGTGCCCCCGGACTAGCGGGGGATACGCAGTATTTT

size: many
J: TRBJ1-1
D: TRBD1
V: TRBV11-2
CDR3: CASSTKALRDREDTEAFF
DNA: TGTGCCAGCAGCACGAAGGCGCTCCGGGACAGGGAAGACACTGAAGCTTTCTTT

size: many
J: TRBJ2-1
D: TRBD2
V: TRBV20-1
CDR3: CSARDIPSGSYNEQFF
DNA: TGCAGTGCTAGAGATATCCCTAGCGGTTCCTACAATGAGCAGTTCTTC

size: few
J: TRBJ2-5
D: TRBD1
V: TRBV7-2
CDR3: CASSLRLGGIQETQYF
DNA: TGTGCCAGCAGCTTAAGGCTAGGGGGCATACAAGAGACCCAGTACTTC

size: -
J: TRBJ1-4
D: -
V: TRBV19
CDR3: CASSPRMGATIPKNEKLFF
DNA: TGTGCCAGTAGTCCTCGGATGGGCGCAACCATCCCTAAGAATGAAAAACTGTTTTTT